One sample yielded the 17 T cell receptor beta chains listed below, sequenced in a study of T cell changes during pregnancy in multiple sclerosis. Profiled with immunoSEQ multiplex PCR; TCRdb holds only in-frame clones, not every one. The profile shows under 60,000 clones, roughly nine tenths of them singletons. The input for sequencing was CD8+ T cells from peripheral blood mononuclear cells, taken after pregnancy. The receptors were gathered from a female donor with multiple sclerosis, enrolled in a pregnancy study.

The chain has TRBV6-5 and TRBJ2-1, with D uncertain. Germline-derived CDR1 and CDR2 are MNHEY and SVGAGI. V lost 2 bases and J 4 bases, leaving 9 bases between the germline ends. CDR3 size: 14 residues. The CDR3 region is CASSYPGNYNEQFF. CDR3 DNA: TGTGCCAGCAGTTACCCAGGCAATTACAATGAGCAGTTCTTC.

V gene TRBV5-1 combines with J gene TRBJ2-5; a weak D match, TRBD1 (5 bases). V was shortened by 0 bases and J by 5 bases, with 14 bases between the two germline ends. CDR3 length equals 15 residues. Germline CDR1 is SGHRS and CDR2 is YFSETQ. The CDR3 coding sequence is TGCGCCAGCAGCTTGGCCAGCTTCAGGGTCGAGACCCAGTACTTC. This sequence encodes CASSLASFRVETQYF. Combining the CDR3 with reference TRBV5-1 and TRBJ2-5 gives the whole variable domain KAGVTQTPRYLIKTRGQQVTLSCSPISGHRSVSWYQQTPGQGLQFLFEYFSETQRNKGNFPGRFSGRQFSNSRSEMNVSTLELGDSALYLCASSLASFRVETQYFGPGTRLLVL.

This sequence joins TRBV6-5 and TRBJ1-6; 9 nucleotides line up with TRBD1. Germline assignment: CDR1 MNHEY and CDR2 SVGAGI. The CDR3 contains 15 residues. V shed 7 bases and J 5 bases; nucleotides not matched to a gene: 6. The CDR3 reads CASKRWDRDNSPLHF. The CDR3, as DNA: TGTGCCAGCAAGAGGTGGGACAGGGATAATTCACCCCTCCACTTT.

The gene calls are TRBV13 and TRBJ1-5; D call uncertain. Trimming stripped 3 bases from V and 0 bases from J, with 6 bases between. The CDR3 totals 14 residues. The germline gives CDR1 PRHDT, CDR2 FYEKMQ (reference sequence). The CDR3 coding sequence is TGTGCCAGCAGCTTTGGGCCTAGCAATCAGCCCCAGCATTTT. This sequence encodes CASSFGPSNQPQHF.

The rearrangement uses TRBV11-2 and TRBJ2-1; 7 nucleotides match TRBD1. The CDR3 covers 16 residues. J was trimmed by 3 bases and V by 0 bases; bases with no gene match: 5. Germline loops: CDR1 SGHAT, CDR2 FQNNGV. The CDR3 DNA is TGTGCCAGCAGCTTAGAACGGGACAGCTACTACAATGAGCAGTTCTTC. Amino acids: CASSLERDSYYNEQFF.

The chain couples TRBV30 to TRBJ1-2; D not resolved. V was cut by 7 bases and J by 3 bases, with 9 bases left in between. The CDR3 length is 11 residues. Germline lookup yields CDR1 GTSNPN and CDR2 SVGIG (reference sequence). In nucleotides, the CDR3 is TGTGCCTATTACATGTACTATGGCTACACCTTC. This codes for CAYYMYYGYTF.

The chain is built from TRBV7-3 and TRBJ2-5, with D maybe TRBD2 (5 bases). The V end lost 0 bases, the J end lost 5 bases, and 16 bases lay between the germline ends. The CDR3 covers 16 residues. Germline V CDR1 and CDR2: SGHTA, FQGTGA. CDR3 sequence (DNA): TGTGCCAGCAGCTTAACAGGTCGGCTAGCCGGCGAGACCCAGTACTTC. Protein product: CASSLTGRLAGETQYF.

This chain joins TRBV27 and TRBJ2-2, with unresolved D. V was pared by 6 bases and J by 0 bases, with 8 bases between. CDR1 MNHEY and CDR2 SMNVEV come from the germline V gene (reference sequence). This CDR3 region has 14 residues. Written as DNA, the CDR3 is TGTGCCAGCAGCCAGGAACCGAACACCGGGGAGCTGTTTTTT. This translates into CASSQEPNTGELFF.

This chain joins TRBV15 and TRBJ1-2, with 8 bases matching TRBD1. The ends lost 4 bases at V and 3 bases at J; junction bases unmatched: 7. CDR3 length equals 15 residues. CDR1 and CDR2 from the germline V gene are LNHNV and YYDKDF (reference sequence). CDR3 DNA sequence: TGTGCCACCAGCACCCGACAGGGGTGGGACTATGGCTACACCTTC. This encodes CATSTRQGWDYGYTF.

The gene calls are TRBV6-6 and TRBJ1-3, with D perhaps TRBD1 (6 bases). The V gene lost 0 bases and the J gene lost 0 bases, with 6 bases spanning the gap. This CDR3 comprises 15 residues. Germline lookup yields CDR1 MNHNY and CDR2 SVGAGI (reference sequence). The CDR3 nucleotides are TGTGCCAGCAGTTACTCGACAGGCTCTGGAAACACCATATATTTT. As protein: CASSYSTGSGNTIYF.

This chain connects TRBV2 to TRBJ1-4, with unresolved D. CDR1 is SNHLY, CDR2 FYNNEI, per germline. The CDR3 runs 13 residues. The V and J ends lost 10 bases and 0 bases respectively, with 9 bases between them. Written as DNA, the CDR3 is TGTGCCATACCAGGTGCAACTAATGAAAAACTGTTTTTT. This sequence encodes CAIPGATNEKLFF.

This chain uses TRBV11-2 with TRBJ2-7; 11 bases line up with TRBD1. The V and J ends lost 5 bases and 6 bases, in that order; junction bases with no gene match: 3. Germline V CDR1 and CDR2: SGHAT, FQNNGV. The CDR3 extends over 13 amino acids. CDR3 in DNA: TGTGCCAGCAGCCAAGGACAGGGGGCCGAGCAGTACTTC. It encodes CASSQGQGAEQYF.

The rearrangement uses TRBV11-2 and TRBJ2-3; TRBD2 matches at 10 bases. CDR3 size: 14 residues. Germline V lookup: CDR1 SGHAT, CDR2 FQNNGV. V lost 6 bases to trimming and J lost 3 bases; unmatched junction nucleotides: 3. In DNA form, the CDR3 reads TGTGCCAGCAGGGCTAGCGGGGGAACAGATACGCAGTATTTT. Translating gives CASRASGGTDTQYF.

In DNA form, the CDR3 reads TGTGCCAGCAGCCAAGGTAGCGGGGGGGCAGCCAATGAGCAGTTCTTC. It encodes CASSQGSGGAANEQFF. The genes are TRBV13 and TRBJ2-1; 11 bases line up with TRBD2. The CDR3 covers 16 residues. Trimming took 5 bases from V and 6 from J; bases not matched to a gene: 9. Germline V CDR1 and CDR2: PRHDT, FYEKMQ (reference sequence).

The chain is built from TRBV30 and TRBJ2-3, with 9 bases identical to TRBD2. Per the germline V gene, CDR1 is GTSNPN and CDR2 is SVGIG (reference sequence). CDR3 size: 15 residues. J was trimmed by 0 bases and V by 5 bases; bases with no gene match: 6. The CDR3 here is CAWDTLAGSTDTQYF. The CDR3 bases are TGTGCCTGGGACACCCTAGCGGGGAGCACAGATACGCAGTATTTT.

The chain joins TRBV6-5 to TRBJ2-2; D is perhaps TRBD1 (6 bases). V lost 0 bases and J lost 7, with 15 bases in between. Per germline, CDR1 MNHEY and CDR2 SVGAGI. This CDR3 is built from 16 residues. CDR3 bases: TGTGCCAGCAGTTACTCGGAACCAGGGGTGAACGGGGAGCTGTTTTTT. It encodes CASSYSEPGVNGELFF.

This clone was detected only once. Sequence at one end of the junction differs from germline and may be a read error. The same CDR3 can be traced to other DNA sequences in this sample. The rearrangement links TRBV4-1 to TRBJ2-1; the match to TRBD2 covers 8 bases. CDR1 MGHRA and CDR2 YSYEKL come from the germline V gene. The CDR3 loop spans 20 amino acids. The chain's CDR3 is CASSPGGGAVPGGSYNEQFF. The CDR3 DNA is TGCGCCAGCAGCCCGGGGGGGGGCGCGGTCCCGGGCGGGTCCTATAATGAGCAGTTCTTC.